In this sample, the clone carrying this TCR beta chain turned up many times. Its specificity is not known. V lost 5 bases, J lost 2 bases, and 10 bases lay in between. The CDR3 contains 13 residues. The data are from a study of T-cell reconstitution after alpha-beta-depleted transplantation in children. Study outcomes and limitations: Diversity of TCRbeta at day 60 was high in some patients, arising from surviving recipient T cells and thymic progenitors. After transplant, at about two months, alpha-beta T cells were reportedly derived from several hundred expanded graft clones. Newly produced T cells mostly provided counts and TCRbeta diversity after one year, as hyperexpanded clones declined.

The TCRbeta library incorporated unique molecular identifiers. TCRdb processed the PCR reads anew with MiXCR; each CDR3 protein has one entry. The sample lists some 150,000 distinct CDR3 sequences, around 8.5% occurring once. The TCR comes from a female patient younger than 10 who had a stem cell transplant for congenital amegakaryocytic thrombocytopenia, so the T cells may come from the graft donor. V usage is TRBV12-3 or TRBV12-4 and J usage is TRBJ2-7; D is perhaps TRBD2 (7 bases). The input for sequencing was PBMCs, mostly from graft donor cells, taken 180 days after TCRalphabeta/CD19-depleted stem cell transplant. The CDR3 loop is CASSRGGPYEQYF. The CDR3 bases are TGTGCCAGCAGTAGGGGGGGTCCCTACGAGCAGTACTTC.